These 7 T cell receptor beta chains share one sample of origin, sequenced in a study of blood T cell repertoires in COVID-19 (dated by TCRdb to the early 2020s). Libraries came from the immunoSEQ multiplex PCR assay. Here the immuneACCESS table is served through TCRdb, limited to in-frame sequences with V and J called. Missing clones are a known gap in these copies; in checked studies unresolved V genes cover under half, and the rest lacks a known reason. Across this sample there are under 200,000 clones, with about 90% seen only once. Around 2.5% of the sample goes to the ten largest clones. The sequencing sample was made of peripheral blood. All receptors derive from a middle-aged man with active or convalescent COVID-19.

The rearrangement links TRBV6-2 or TRBV6-3 to TRBJ1-1; D gene ambiguous. V was shortened by 0 bases and J by 4 bases, with 15 bases between the two germline ends. In germline, CDR1 is MNHEY, CDR2 SVGEGT. The CDR3 has 16 residues. The CDR3, as DNA: TGTGCCAGCAGTTACTCTCGGCCCCCGGGGAGCACTGAAGCTTTCTTT. This translates into CASSYSRPPGSTEAFF.

The V and J genes are TRBV27 and TRBJ1-1; 8 positions match TRBD1. CDR1 is MNHEY and CDR2 is SMNVEV in the germline V gene (reference sequence). The CDR3 is 18 amino acids. With 4 bases clipped from V and 5 bases from J, the junction kept 18 bases outside the gene matches. The CDR3 nucleotides read TGTGCCAGCAGTTCCGGAGCAGGGGGCCGGTCATGGAGGACTGAAGCTTTCTTT. It encodes CASSSGAGGRSWRTEAFF.

This clone was counted a few times. The V gene is TRBV5-6, the J gene TRBJ1-4; a weak D match, TRBD1 (6 bases). CDR1 is SGHDT, CDR2 YYEEEE, per germline. V lost 3 bases to trimming and J lost 5 bases, with 17 bases between them. This CDR3 has 16 residues. The CDR3 protein is CASSSIQGASNEKLFF. Written as DNA, the CDR3 is TGTGCCAGCAGCTCGATACAGGGAGCGTCAAATGAAAAACTGTTTTTT.

This clone was recorded once. The rearrangement links TRBV6-1 to TRBJ2-7, with TRBD1 matching over 8 bases. Germline V gene sequence: CDR1 MNHNS, CDR2 SASEGT. The CDR3 extends over 15 amino acids. Unmatched junction bases numbered 4, after V lost 2 bases and J lost 1 base. CDR3 region: CASSERQGWSYEQYF. For the CDR3, the DNA is TGTGCCAGCAGTGAAAGACAGGGGTGGTCCTACGAGCAGTACTTC.

The J gene is TRBJ1-2, the V gene TRBV9, with no clear D. The CDR3 runs 12 residues. CDR1 and CDR2 (germline): SGDLS, YYNGEE. V was pared by 8 bases and J by 5 bases, with 13 bases between. The CDR3 spells CASSTYRYGYTF. The CDR3 DNA sequence: TGTGCCAGTTCCACTTACAGATATGGCTACACCTTC. Supplemented by reference TRBV9 and TRBJ1-2, the full variable domain reads DSGVTQTPKHLITATGQRVTLRCSPRSGDLSVYWYQQSLDQGLQFLIQYYNGEERAKGNILERFSAQQFPDLHSELNLSSLELGDSALYFCASSTYRYGYTFGSGTRLTVV.

The chain joins TRBV18 to TRBJ1-1, with TRBD1 identical over 8 bases. This CDR3 spans 12 amino acids. Per germline, CDR1 KGHSH and CDR2 LQKENI. The V and J ends lost 5 bases and 11 bases, in that order; junction bases with no gene match: 7. The CDR3 here is CASSADRVSAFF. The CDR3 DNA follows: TGTGCCAGCTCAGCGGACAGGGTTTCGGCTTTCTTT.

The genes are TRBV4-1 and TRBJ2-3; 8 bases are a match to TRBD1. CDR3 length: 16 amino acids. Germline V lookup: CDR1 MGHRA, CDR2 YSYEKL. Trimming cost V 2 bases and J 5 bases; bases outside gene matches: 9. CDR3 DNA sequence: TGCGCCAGCAGCCAATCCGTCCAGGGGGCTCGAGATACGCAGTATTTT. Residues: CASSQSVQGARDTQYF.